The 20 T cell receptor beta chains below come from one sample, sequenced in a study of response to subunit inactivated influenza vaccine. Via MiXCR, TCRdb re-called the RT-PCR reads, giving one row per CDR3 protein. The sample contains 500,000 to 600,000 distinct CDR3 sequences, approximately 15% of which appear only once. Sequences were derived from PBMCs from blood, sampled about 12 days after vaccination. These TCRs come from a man aged 45-60 years who received an inactivated influenza vaccine.

The chain links TRBV12-3 or TRBV12-4 to TRBJ2-1, with 7 bases lining up with TRBD2. After removal of 8 bases from V and 5 bases from J, the junction contained 6 bases not matched to a gene. CDR3 size: 13 residues. Written as DNA, the CDR3 is TGTGCCAGCGAGACTAGCAACGACAATGAGCAGTTCTTC. This translates into CASETSNDNEQFF.

The rearrangement uses TRBV2 and TRBJ2-2, with TRBD1 as a possible D gene (6 bases). The V end was cut by 4 bases, the J end by 0 bases, with 9 bases between. Germline V gene data show CDR1 as SNHLY and CDR2 as FYNNEI. The CDR3 has 15 amino acids. CDR3 in amino acids: CASSAWTANTGELFF. For the CDR3, the DNA is TGTGCCAGCAGTGCCTGGACAGCGAACACCGGGGAGCTGTTTTTT.

The CDR3 DNA is TGTGCCTGGAACCACCAGGACAGTATTAGGACCGGGGAGCTGTTTTTT. It yields the protein CAWNHQDSIRTGELFF. V gene TRBV30 combines with J gene TRBJ2-2; tentatively, D is TRBD1 (6 bases). V gave up 4 bases and J gave up 5 bases, with 20 bases separating them. Looked up from germline, CDR1 is GTSNPN and CDR2 is SVGIG (reference sequence). The CDR3 has 16 residues.

This clonotype was seen more than once but under ten times. The chain joins TRBV24-1 to TRBJ2-2; no definite D call. V lost 0 bases and J 2 bases, leaving 6 bases between the germline ends. The CDR3 is 15 amino acids. From germline, CDR1 is KGHDR and CDR2 SFDVKD. The CDR3 coding sequence is TGTGCCACCAGTGATTTGAGGTACAACACCGGGGAGCTGTTTTTT. The encoded protein is CATSDLRYNTGELFF.

Comments on this clonotype: An end of the junction differs from the germline gene, which may be a read error. The chain couples TRBV3-1 to TRBJ2-7, with D perhaps matching TRBD2 (5 bases). The CDR3 sequence is 12 residues long. CDR1 is LGHDT, CDR2 YNNKEL, per germline (reference sequence). CDR3 sequence reads: CASSLLEGLAHF. The CDR3 bases are TGTGCCAGCAGCCTTCTCGAGGGCCTAGCACACTTC.

The rearrangement joins TRBV29-1 to TRBJ2-3; D may match TRBD1 or TRBD2 (6 bases each). Trimming took off 6 bases at V and 7 bases at J, with 14 bases between the two ends. The CDR3 has 12 amino acids. The germline V gene has CDR1 SQVTM and CDR2 ANQGSEA. CDR3 sequence: CSVIRGDYTQYF. The CDR3 region has the DNA TGCAGCGTAATAAGGGGGGACTATACGCAGTATTTT.

This clonotype was counted a few times. This sequence joins TRBV18 and TRBJ2-1; TRBD2 aligns across 10 bases. Per the germline V gene, CDR1 is KGHSH and CDR2 is LQKENI. This CDR3 is built from 16 residues. V was clipped by 0 bases and J by 12 bases; unmatched bases: 11. CDR3 residues: CASSPPRLAGTEGQFF. The CDR3 nucleotides are TGTGCCAGCTCACCACCGCGACTAGCGGGTACTGAGGGGCAGTTCTTC.

This rearrangement joins TRBV5-1 to TRBJ2-2, with TRBD2 as a possible D gene (6 bases). The CDR3 contains 15 residues. Between the trimmed V and J ends, which lost 4 bases and 6 bases, there was a span of 16 bases. Germline loops: CDR1 SGHRS, CDR2 YFSETQ. CDR3 protein: CASSPGDSMAGELFF. In nucleotides, the CDR3 is TGCGCCAGCAGCCCGGGAGATTCGATGGCCGGGGAGCTGTTTTTT.

The chain links TRBV20-1 to TRBJ2-3; 7 nucleotides align to TRBD2. This CDR3 has 13 amino acids. In germline, CDR1 is DFQATT, CDR2 SNEGSKA (reference sequence). V lost 8 bases, J lost 3 bases, and 8 bases stayed unmatched. CDR3 DNA sequence: TGCAGTATGGCGGGGGAGGCGACAGATACGCAGTATTTT. It specifies CSMAGEATDTQYF.

Remarks on this clonotype: One base away lies a much larger clone, so this may be a sequencing read error. The CDR3 is CSGTFRGRPHEQYF. The CDR3 nucleotides read TGCAGCGGGACTTTTAGGGGGCGACCCCACGAGCAGTACTTC. This chain uses TRBV29-1 with TRBJ2-7; 7 nucleotides agree with TRBD1. The CDR3 runs 14 residues. The germline V gene has CDR1 SQVTM and CDR2 ANQGSEA. Trimming cost V 7 bases and J 5 bases; bases outside gene matches: 14.

The V gene is TRBV9, the J gene TRBJ2-1; D is possibly TRBD1 or TRBD2 (5 bases each). Per germline, CDR1 SGDLS and CDR2 YYNGEE. This CDR3 contains 17 residues. The V gene lost 4 bases and the J gene lost 5 bases, with 22 bases spanning the gap. The CDR3 DNA follows: TGTGCCAGCAGCCCGCAAAAGGGACGCCAACTCCACAATGAGCAGTTCTTC. As protein: CASSPQKGRQLHNEQFF. The full variable domain, completed using reference TRBV9 and TRBJ2-1, is DSGVTQTPKHLITATGQRVTLRCSPRSGDLSVYWYQQSLDQGLQFLIQYYNGEERAKGNILERFSAQQFPDLHSELNLSSLELGDSALYFCASSPQKGRQLHNEQFFGPGTRLTVL.

The rearrangement uses TRBV7-2 and TRBJ2-1, with 7 bases fitting TRBD2. This CDR3 comprises 15 residues. J gave up 4 bases and V 5 bases, and 8 bases lay outside the gene matches. CDR1 is SGHTA, CDR2 FQGNSA, per germline. This CDR3 is CASSLQSGEYNEQFF. The DNA of the CDR3 is TGTGCCAGCAGCCTGCAGAGCGGGGAATACAATGAGCAGTTCTTC.

The chain is built from TRBV5-1 and TRBJ1-1; D gene uncertain. The CDR3 is made up of 13 amino acids. Germline V gene lookup returns CDR1 SGHRS and CDR2 YFSETQ. V was shortened by 6 bases and J by 5 bases, with 14 bases between the two germline ends. The DNA for the CDR3 is TGCGCCAGCACAAATGGCGGCTGGACTGAAGCTTTCTTT. Its protein product is CASTNGGWTEAFF.

The V gene is TRBV7-9, the J gene TRBJ2-5, with D tentatively TRBD1 (5 bases). CDR3 length: 14 amino acids. Per the germline V gene, CDR1 is SEHNR and CDR2 is FQNEAQ (reference sequence). V was trimmed by 4 bases and J by 3 bases, leaving 12 bases between them. The CDR3 here is CASSSGRGEETQYF. In DNA form, the CDR3 reads TGTGCCAGCAGCTCTGGTAGGGGCGAAGAGACCCAGTACTTC.

This clonotype occurred a few times. The genes are TRBV12-3 or TRBV12-4 and TRBJ1-3; D is ambiguous. Trimming pared 7 bases from V and 2 bases from J, leaving 12 bases between. The length of the CDR3 is 14 residues. This CDR3 reads CASKPDITGNTIYF. As DNA, the CDR3 is TGTGCCAGCAAACCAGACATAACTGGAAACACCATATATTTT.

This clonotype has a handful of counts. V and J are TRBV29-1 and TRBJ2-1, with TRBD2 matching over 7 bases. Germline V gives CDR1 SQVTM, CDR2 ANQGSEA. There are 12 residues in the CDR3. The ends lost 7 bases at V and 9 bases at J; junction bases unmatched: 9. The CDR3 coding sequence is TGCAGCGCTCGGGGGAGGGGAGGTGAGCAGTTCTTC. This encodes CSARGRGGEQFF.

This clonotype was observed a few times. The chain combines TRBV30 with TRBJ2-6; D uncertain. Germline V CDR1 and CDR2: GTSNPN, SVGIG (reference sequence). The CDR3 loop spans 18 amino acids. Deletions cut 0 bases from V and 0 bases from J, with 15 bases between. This chain's CDR3 is CAWSVHRTFSSGANVLTF. DNA of the CDR3: TGTGCCTGGAGTGTACACCGCACTTTCAGCTCTGGGGCCAACGTCCTGACTTTC.

This clonotype has only a few counts. The V gene is TRBV20-1, the J gene TRBJ1-6; D perhaps matches TRBD1 (6 bases). The CDR3 has 13 residues. CDR1 DFQATT and CDR2 SNEGSKA come from the germline V gene (reference sequence). V was cut by 5 bases and J by 7 bases, with 12 bases left in between. The CDR3 nucleotides are TGCAGTGCTTGGCAGGGGAGGAATTCACCCCTCCACTTT. Residues: CSAWQGRNSPLHF.

This clonotype was counted at least ten times. CDR3 loop: CASSWTRETQYF. The CDR3 DNA sequence: TGTGCCAGCAGCTGGACGCGCGAGACCCAGTACTTC. J is TRBJ2-5 and V is TRBV11-2; D is ambiguous. Germline CDR1 SGHAT, CDR2 FQNNGV. The ends were cut back, 4 bases at V and 5 bases at J, with 8 bases in the middle. The CDR3 runs 12 residues.

This clonotype was observed a few times. This sequence joins TRBV10-3 and TRBJ2-2; D may be TRBD2 (6 bases). The CDR3 extends over 16 amino acids. Trimming removed 4 bases from V and 6 bases from J, with 18 bases in between. Germline V gene sequence: CDR1 ENHRY, CDR2 SYGVKD. The CDR3, as DNA: TGTGCCATCAGTGGTGGTAGCGGTCAAATAGCCGGGGAGCTGTTTTTT. It is translated as CAISGGSGQIAGELFF.